Below are 7 T cell receptor beta chains sequenced from a single sample in a study of immune cell composition in non-small cell lung cancer. Here immunoSEQ multiplex PCR was the method, and the copy in TCRdb shows in-frame clones only, minus some. The table shows some 9,000 clones, with 67% occurring only once. Normal lung sampling was at least 3 cm from the tumour, as distant as possible. The sample comprised non-adjacent lung tissue. These TCRs come from a human donor with non-small cell lung cancer.

This chain links TRBV18 with TRBJ1-5; 7 nucleotides agree with TRBD1. In germline, CDR1 is KGHSH, CDR2 LQKENI. V was clipped by 0 bases and J by 1 base; unmatched bases: 6. CDR3 length: 17 amino acids. The CDR3 coding sequence is TGTGCCAGCTCACCACCCAGGGGGGTATCAAGCAATCAGCCCCAGCATTTT. It translates to CASSPPRGVSSNQPQHF.

The CDR3 region has the DNA TGCAGCGTTGATGAGGGATCCAAAAACATTCAGTACTTC. Its translation: CSVDEGSKNIQYF. The genes are TRBV29-1 and TRBJ2-4; D possibly corresponds to TRBD2 (5 bases). V was cut by 3 bases and J by 2 bases, with 8 bases left in between. Germline V gene sequence: CDR1 SQVTM, CDR2 ANQGSEA. The CDR3 has 13 residues.

In this sample, this clone turned up a few times. The genes are TRBV19 and TRBJ1-6; a weak D match, TRBD1 (5 bases). Trimming stripped 10 bases from V and 10 bases from J, with 14 bases between. The CDR3 has 12 amino acids. The germline V gene encodes CDR1 LNHDA and CDR2 SQIVND (reference sequence). CDR3 residues: CATASGGSPLHF. CDR3 nucleotide sequence: TGTGCCACCGCGTCGGGGGGATCACCCCTCCACTTT. Full variable domain (missing parts from reference TRBV19 and TRBJ1-6): DGGITQSPKYLFRKEGQNVTLSCEQNLNHDAMYWYRQDPGQGLRLIYYSQIVNDFQKGDIAEGYSVSREKKESFPLTVTSAQKNPTAFYLCATASGGSPLHFGNGTRLTVT.

This clone is large by share. The V and J genes are TRBV10-3 and TRBJ1-5; D gene ambiguous. Germline CDR1 ENHRY, CDR2 SYGVKD. This CDR3 contains 14 residues. Trimming took 4 bases from V and 6 from J, leaving 13 bases between them. The CDR3 is CAISADTNGQPQHF. The CDR3 region has the DNA TGTGCCATCAGTGCAGACACCAATGGTCAGCCCCAGCATTTT.

The rearrangement uses TRBV4-1 and TRBJ1-1, with TRBD1 matching 7 bases. Germline-derived CDR1 and CDR2 are MGHRA and YSYEKL. The J segment lost 1 base and the V segment lost 0 bases, leaving 2 bases of the junction unmatched. This CDR3 spans 15 amino acids. The CDR3 spells CASSQETGTNTEAFF. In nucleotides, the CDR3 is TGCGCCAGCAGCCAAGAGACAGGGACGAACACTGAAGCTTTCTTT.

The CDR3 DNA is TGTGCCAGCAGCTTGGGAGTCTTGGAGGATCAGCCCCAGCATTTT. This encodes CASSLGVLEDQPQHF. This chain uses TRBV4-2 with TRBJ1-5; D gene uncertain. From germline, CDR1 is LGHNA and CDR2 YNFKEQ. Trimming left V 5 bases short and J 5 bases short, with 16 bases between. This CDR3 contains 15 residues.

This chain connects TRBV10-1 to TRBJ1-2; 7 bases line up with TRBD1. This CDR3 comprises 14 residues. The germline gives CDR1 WNHNN, CDR2 SYGVQD (reference sequence). V trimming: 6 bases; J trimming: 7 bases; junction bases outside the gene matches: 11. In DNA, the CDR3 is TGCGCCAGCAGCGATGACAGGGAAGGAGGTGGCTACACCTTC. The encoded protein is CASSDDREGGGYTF.